The 27 T cell receptor beta chains below were found in one sample sequenced in a study of CD8 T cells in ankylosing spondylitis. Study-wide points: Seemingly characteristic of ankylosing spondylitis blood was a TCR beta motif consisting of fewer than 10 highly homologous variants.

Their antigens remain unidentified. TCRdb used MiXCR to reprocess the 5' RACE reads, holding one entry per CDR3 protein. The sample includes 750,000 to 850,000 distinct CDR3 sequences, approximately 10% of them seen just once. The sequenced sample consisted of blood, either unsorted or a sorted T cell fraction (not recorded which). Source of these receptors: a male donor with ankylosing spondylitis.

There are many counts of this clonotype. The genes are TRBV5-5 and TRBJ1-6; D gene ambiguous. Trimming removed 4 bases from V and 2 bases from J, with 16 bases in between. Germline V CDR1 and CDR2: SGHKS, YYEKEE (reference sequence). The CDR3 contains 17 residues. The CDR3 here is CASSIATGYPYNSPLHF. The DNA for the CDR3 is TGTGCCAGCAGCATTGCCACGGGGTATCCCTATAATTCACCCCTCCACTTT.

This clonotype was detected many times. This chain connects TRBV5-1 to TRBJ1-4; D is possibly TRBD1 (6 bases). There are 15 residues in the CDR3. The V and J ends lost 7 bases and 6 bases respectively, with 19 bases between them. Looked up from germline, CDR1 is SGHRS and CDR2 is YFSETQ. CDR3 DNA sequence: TGCGCCAGCGCGGACTCCGGGACACTTCATGAAAAACTGTTTTTT. Translation: CASADSGTLHEKLFF.

This clonotype appeared a few times. The chain carries TRBV15 and TRBJ1-2, with 12 bases fitting TRBD1. The CDR3 has 15 amino acids. The J segment lost 2 bases and the V segment lost 7 bases, leaving 5 bases of the junction unmatched. Germline values: CDR1 LNHNV, CDR2 YYDKDF (reference sequence). The DNA for the CDR3 is TGTGCCACCACGGGGACAGGGGGCGCCAACTATGGCTACACCTTC. It yields the protein CATTGTGGANYGYTF.

This chain joins TRBV5-1 and TRBJ2-5, with D hard to call. CDR3 length: 15 amino acids. Trimming shortened V by 0 bases and J by 3 bases, and 12 bases separated the two germline ends. Germline V CDR1 and CDR2: SGHRS, YFSETQ. The DNA for the CDR3 is TGCGCCAGCAGCTTGGGAGACCAACTCGAAGAGACCCAGTACTTC. Amino acids: CASSLGDQLEETQYF.

This clonotype was counted between two and nine times. V gene TRBV20-1 combines with J gene TRBJ2-5; weak D call: TRBD2 (6 bases). Between the trimmed V and J ends, which lost 5 bases and 10 bases, there was a span of 26 bases. The CDR3 length is 15 residues. Germline assignment: CDR1 DFQATT and CDR2 SNEGSKA (reference sequence). The CDR3 region has the DNA TGCAGTGCTTCCAGGTTGACTAGAACAAGAGATGTCCAGTACTTC. As protein: CSASRLTRTRDVQYF.

The rearrangement joins TRBV12-3 or TRBV12-4 to TRBJ2-7; no clear D gene. Trimming stripped 2 bases from V and 3 bases from J, with 14 bases between. This CDR3 has 15 amino acids. The CDR3 spells CASSLRRSLGYEQYF. CDR3 DNA: TGTGCCAGCAGTTTAAGGCGAAGCCTCGGCTACGAGCAGTACTTC.

The V and J genes are TRBV10-3 and TRBJ2-1; maybe TRBD2 (5 bases). V gave up 0 bases and J gave up 0 bases, with 6 bases separating them. This CDR3 is 15 amino acids long. CDR1 and CDR2 (germline): ENHRY, SYGVKD. Written as DNA, the CDR3 is TGTGCCATCAGTGAGTCAGGACTCTCCTACAATGAGCAGTTCTTC. Its protein is CAISESGLSYNEQFF.

This rearrangement joins TRBV5-1 to TRBJ2-7; the D gene could be TRBD1 or TRBD2 (5 bases each). The CDR3 loop spans 15 amino acids. The germline V gene has CDR1 SGHRS and CDR2 YFSETQ. The V gene lost 4 bases and the J gene lost 7 bases, with 21 bases spanning the gap. The CDR3 region is CASSLQLGTEGEQYF. CDR3 DNA: TGCGCCAGCAGCCTCCAGTTAGGGACCGAGGGGGAGCAGTACTTC.

J is TRBJ1-5 and V is TRBV20-1, with D maybe TRBD1 (5 bases). Trimming took off 0 bases at V and 5 bases at J, with 11 bases between the two ends. Per germline, CDR1 DFQATT and CDR2 SNEGSKA (reference sequence). The length of the CDR3 is 14 residues. The CDR3 bases are TGCAGTGCTAGAGATAGGAGGGGCCATCAGCCCCAGCATTTT. This codes for CSARDRRGHQPQHF.

In its sample, this clonotype was seen many times. This chain uses TRBV20-1 with TRBJ2-7, with 7 nucleotides matching TRBD2. The germline gives CDR1 DFQATT, CDR2 SNEGSKA (reference sequence). There are 17 residues in the CDR3. Trimming removed 5 bases from V and 1 base from J; junction bases left unmatched: 17. The CDR3 region has the DNA TGCAGTGCTGACGGTCAGAGATCGGGCGGGGGTTCCTACGAGCAGTACTTC. This translates into CSADGQRSGGGSYEQYF.

This clonotype was picked up a small number of times. In DNA form, the CDR3 reads TGTGCCACCGGGGATAACACTGAAGCTTTCTTT. Residues: CATGDNTEAFF. The rearrangement joins TRBV24-1 to TRBJ1-1; unclear D gene. The V gene's germline CDR1 is KGHDR and CDR2 SFDVKD. This CDR3 has 11 amino acids. V shed 9 bases and J shed 2 bases, with 6 bases lying between them.

The chain links TRBV20-1 to TRBJ2-5; tentatively, D is TRBD1 (6 bases). The CDR3 is 12 amino acids. CDR1 and CDR2 (germline): DFQATT, SNEGSKA (reference sequence). V was pared by 3 bases and J by 4 bases, with 9 bases between. CDR3 residues: CSARTGVETQYF. The CDR3 DNA reads TGCAGTGCTAGGACAGGTGTAGAGACCCAGTACTTC.

This clonotype showed up just a few times. This chain links TRBV20-1 with TRBJ2-7; 10 bases match TRBD2. The CDR3 loop spans 14 amino acids. Germline V gives CDR1 DFQATT, CDR2 SNEGSKA (reference sequence). V was pared by 6 bases and J by 7 bases, with 12 bases of the junction left unmatched. The CDR3 nucleotides read TGCAGTGCCTTGAGGACTAGCGGCCCTATAGAGCAGTACTTC. This gives the protein CSALRTSGPIEQYF.

The CDR3: CSARRDRVVETQYF. In DNA, the CDR3 is TGCAGTGCTAGGAGGGACAGGGTGGTAGAGACCCAGTACTTC. This chain joins TRBV20-1 and TRBJ2-5; 9 nucleotides agree with TRBD1. Germline assignment: CDR1 DFQATT and CDR2 SNEGSKA (reference sequence). V dropped 3 bases and J dropped 4; count of bases not matched to a gene: 6. The CDR3 consists of 14 residues.

This clonotype showed up many times. J is TRBJ2-2 and V is TRBV6-5, with D possibly matching TRBD1 (5 bases). The V end lost 2 bases, the J end lost 4 bases, and 11 bases lay between the germline ends. Germline V gives CDR1 MNHEY, CDR2 SVGAGI. The CDR3 has 15 amino acids. The DNA of the CDR3 is TGTGCCAGCAGTTACCCGACAGCCGGCACCGGGGAGCTGTTTTTT. This sequence encodes CASSYPTAGTGELFF.

J is TRBJ2-1 and V is TRBV6-4, with a tentative D call TRBD2 (6 bases). This CDR3 spans 16 amino acids. Trimming cost V 4 bases and J 0 bases, with 13 bases left between them. Germline lookup yields CDR1 MRHNA and CDR2 SNTAGT. CDR3 protein: CASSAASTSSYNEQFF. Here the CDR3 DNA reads TGTGCCAGCAGTGCCGCATCGACTAGCTCCTACAATGAGCAGTTCTTC.

This clonotype came up many times. This sequence joins TRBV29-1 and TRBJ2-7; D is tentatively TRBD1 or TRBD2 (5 bases each). V lost 7 bases, J lost 7 bases, and 14 bases lay in between. This CDR3 comprises 11 residues. Germline values: CDR1 SQVTM, CDR2 ANQGSEA. CDR3 DNA sequence: TGCAGCGCAAAGAGGGGAGATGAGCAGTACTTC. Encoded protein: CSAKRGDEQYF.

This clonotype has just a few counts. This chain joins TRBV6-1 and TRBJ2-2; D gene unclear. Germline CDR1 reads MNHNS; CDR2 reads SASEGT. V was cut by 10 bases and J by 5 bases, with 17 bases left in between. This CDR3 has 14 amino acids. CDR3 region: CATTSTSRTGELFF. CDR3 nucleotide sequence: TGTGCCACCACCAGCACGAGCAGGACCGGGGAGCTGTTTTTT.

The chain joins TRBV5-4 to TRBJ1-4, with D possibly being TRBD1 (5 bases). The CDR3 has 12 amino acids. Trimming took off 7 bases at V and 6 bases at J, with 10 bases between the two ends. Germline V lookup: CDR1 SGHNT, CDR2 YYREEE (reference sequence). The CDR3 loop is CASGDRDEKLFF. As DNA, the CDR3 is TGTGCCAGCGGAGACAGAGATGAAAAACTGTTTTTT.

This clonotype was recorded a few times. The chain has TRBV20-1 and TRBJ2-5, with D perhaps TRBD2 (6 bases). Trimming removed 6 bases at V and 7 bases at J, with 27 bases between. There are 16 residues in the CDR3. Germline lookup yields CDR1 DFQATT and CDR2 SNEGSKA (reference sequence). CDR3 DNA: TGCAGTGCCCTGGTCCTGTCTAGCGTGGGCCGGAGGACCCAGTACTTC. Encoded protein: CSALVLSSVGRRTQYF.

The chain joins TRBV20-1 to TRBJ1-3, with 7 bases fitting TRBD1. The CDR3 has 14 amino acids. Germline V gene lookup returns CDR1 DFQATT and CDR2 SNEGSKA (reference sequence). Trimming removed 5 bases from V and 8 bases from J; junction bases left unmatched: 12. In DNA, the CDR3 is TGCAGTGCTGCGGACAGGAGGGATCTTGACACCATATATTTT. This codes for CSAADRRDLDTIYF.

This chain joins TRBV7-8 and TRBJ1-1, with D hard to call. Trimming stripped 1 base from V and 2 bases from J, with 14 bases between. Per germline, CDR1 SGHVS and CDR2 FQNEAQ. The CDR3 sequence is 16 residues long. CDR3 DNA sequence: TGTGCCAGCAGCTTAGATTGGGGTTTCGTTAACACTGAAGCTTTCTTT. It translates to CASSLDWGFVNTEAFF.

This clonotype has more than one count but fewer than ten. This sequence joins TRBV19 and TRBJ2-1; the D gene is possibly TRBD1 (6 bases). The CDR3 runs 13 residues. Trimming removed 10 bases at V and 2 bases at J, with 12 bases between. Germline V CDR1 and CDR2: LNHDA, SQIVND (reference sequence). This CDR3 is CAIPGHPYNEQFF. The CDR3 DNA is TGTGCCATCCCGGGACACCCCTACAATGAGCAGTTCTTC.

This clonotype was observed many times. The chain couples TRBV20-1 to TRBJ1-2, with no clear D. Trimming took 0 bases from V and 3 from J, leaving 11 bases between them. The length of the CDR3 is 14 residues. Germline CDR1 DFQATT, CDR2 SNEGSKA (reference sequence). The CDR3 is CSARDYRTDYGYTF. In nucleotides, the CDR3 is TGCAGTGCTAGAGATTATAGAACAGACTATGGCTACACCTTC.

This clonotype was seen only once. The chain employs TRBV11-1 and TRBJ2-5, with no clear D. The ends were cut back, 3 bases at V and 1 base at J, with 9 bases in the middle. The CDR3 runs 14 residues. Germline assignment: CDR1 SGHAT and CDR2 FQDESV (reference sequence). Written as DNA, the CDR3 is TGTGCCAGCAGCTTTCCCAGCATCCAAGAGACCCAGTACTTC. Protein: CASSFPSIQETQYF.

The rearrangement uses TRBV20-1 and TRBJ2-7, with unresolved D. V dropped 4 bases and J dropped 3 bases, with 7 bases sitting between them. CDR1 DFQATT and CDR2 SNEGSKA come from the germline V gene (reference sequence). The CDR3 length is 11 residues. In nucleotides, the CDR3 is TGCAGTGCTAAAGACTTCTACGAGCAGTACTTC. As protein: CSAKDFYEQYF.

On this clonotype itself: One end of the junction fails to match germline, which may point to a read error. The chain carries TRBV7-7 and TRBJ1-2; no firm D call. Germline CDR1 reads SSHAT; CDR2 reads FNYEAQ (reference sequence). This CDR3 is built from 13 residues. The chain's CDR3 is CASSPSPGYGYTF. The CDR3 region has the DNA TGTGCTAGCAGCCCCTCCCCGGGGTATGGCTACACCTTC.